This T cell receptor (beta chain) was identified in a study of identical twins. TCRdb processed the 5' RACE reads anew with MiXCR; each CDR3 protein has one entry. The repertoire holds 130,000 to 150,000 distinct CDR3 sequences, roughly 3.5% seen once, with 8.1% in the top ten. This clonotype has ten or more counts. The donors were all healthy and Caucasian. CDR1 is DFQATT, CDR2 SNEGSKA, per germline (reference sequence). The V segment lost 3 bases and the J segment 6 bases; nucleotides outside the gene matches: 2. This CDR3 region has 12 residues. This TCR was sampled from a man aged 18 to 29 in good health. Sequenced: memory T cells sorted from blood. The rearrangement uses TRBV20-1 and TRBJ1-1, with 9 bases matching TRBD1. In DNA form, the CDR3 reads TGCAGTGCTAGTAGGACAGGGGCTGAAGCTTTCTTT. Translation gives CSASRTGAEAFF.